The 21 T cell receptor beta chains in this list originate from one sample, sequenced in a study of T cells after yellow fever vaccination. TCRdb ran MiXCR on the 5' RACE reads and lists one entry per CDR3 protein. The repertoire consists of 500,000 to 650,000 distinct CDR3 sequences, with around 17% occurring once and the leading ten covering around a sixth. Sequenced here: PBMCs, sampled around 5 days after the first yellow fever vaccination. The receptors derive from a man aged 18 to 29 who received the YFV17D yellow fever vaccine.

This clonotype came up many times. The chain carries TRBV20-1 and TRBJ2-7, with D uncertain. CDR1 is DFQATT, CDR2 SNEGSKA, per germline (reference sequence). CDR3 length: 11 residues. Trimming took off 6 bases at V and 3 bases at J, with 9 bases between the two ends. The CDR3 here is CSAGASYEQYF. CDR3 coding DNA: TGCAGTGCCGGCGCCAGCTACGAGCAGTACTTC.

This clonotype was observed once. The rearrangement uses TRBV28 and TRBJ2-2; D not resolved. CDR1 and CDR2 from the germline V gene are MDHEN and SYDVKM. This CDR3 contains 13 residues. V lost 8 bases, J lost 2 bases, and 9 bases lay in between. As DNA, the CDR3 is TGTGCCAGCGGTACGACCAACACCGGGGAGCTGTTTTTT. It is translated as CASGTTNTGELFF.

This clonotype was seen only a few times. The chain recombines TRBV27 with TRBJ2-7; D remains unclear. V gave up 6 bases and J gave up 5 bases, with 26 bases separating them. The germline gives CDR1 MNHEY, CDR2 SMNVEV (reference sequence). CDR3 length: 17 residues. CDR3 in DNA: TGTGCCAGCAGCCCAACCCTAGGTCCCGCGTTGTTAAACGAGCAGTACTTC. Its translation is CASSPTLGPALLNEQYF.

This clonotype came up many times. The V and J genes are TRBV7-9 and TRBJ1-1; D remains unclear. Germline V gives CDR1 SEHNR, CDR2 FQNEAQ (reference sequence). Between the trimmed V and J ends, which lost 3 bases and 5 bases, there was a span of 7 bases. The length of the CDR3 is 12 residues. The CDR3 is CASSFSRTEAFF. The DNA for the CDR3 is TGTGCCAGCAGCTTTAGTAGGACTGAAGCTTTCTTT.

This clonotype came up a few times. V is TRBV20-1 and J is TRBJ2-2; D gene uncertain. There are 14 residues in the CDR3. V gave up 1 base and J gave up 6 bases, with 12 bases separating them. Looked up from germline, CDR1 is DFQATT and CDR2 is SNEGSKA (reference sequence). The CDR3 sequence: CSARVRVASGELFF. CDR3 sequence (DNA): TGCAGTGCTAGAGTACGGGTCGCATCCGGGGAGCTGTTTTTT.

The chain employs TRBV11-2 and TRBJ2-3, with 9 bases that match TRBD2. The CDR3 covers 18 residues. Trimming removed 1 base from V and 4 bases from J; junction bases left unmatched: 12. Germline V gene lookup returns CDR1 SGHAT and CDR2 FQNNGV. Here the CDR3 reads CASSLVAGGPFPPDTQYF. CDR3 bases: TGTGCCAGCAGCTTAGTGGCGGGGGGGCCTTTCCCACCAGATACGCAGTATTTT.

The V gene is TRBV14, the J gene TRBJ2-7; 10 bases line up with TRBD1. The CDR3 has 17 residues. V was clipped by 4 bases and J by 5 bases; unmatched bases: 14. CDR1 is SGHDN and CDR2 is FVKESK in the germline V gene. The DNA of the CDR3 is TGTGCCAGCAGCCGCCCGACAGGGGGCCTTAGTACCGACGAGCAGTACTTC. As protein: CASSRPTGGLSTDEQYF. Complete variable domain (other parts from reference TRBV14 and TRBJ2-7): EAGVTQFPSHSVIEKGQTVTLRCDPISGHDNLYWYRRVMGKEIKFLLHFVKESKQDESGMPNNRFLAERTGGTYSTLKVQPAELEDSGVYFCASSRPTGGLSTDEQYFGPGTRLTVT.

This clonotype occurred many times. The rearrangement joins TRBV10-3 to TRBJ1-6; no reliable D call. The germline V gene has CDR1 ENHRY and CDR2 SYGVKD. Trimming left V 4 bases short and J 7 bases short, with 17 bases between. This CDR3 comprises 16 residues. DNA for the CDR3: TGTGCCATCAGTGGTGGATCTGGTATTGGAAATTCACCCCTCCACTTT. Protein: CAISGGSGIGNSPLHF.

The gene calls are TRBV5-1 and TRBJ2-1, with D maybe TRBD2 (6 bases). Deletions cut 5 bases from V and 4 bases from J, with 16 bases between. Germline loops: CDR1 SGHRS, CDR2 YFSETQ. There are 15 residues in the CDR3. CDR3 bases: TGCGCCAGCAGGGGTCCAGGGACTCGATACAATGAGCAGTTCTTC. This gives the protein CASRGPGTRYNEQFF.

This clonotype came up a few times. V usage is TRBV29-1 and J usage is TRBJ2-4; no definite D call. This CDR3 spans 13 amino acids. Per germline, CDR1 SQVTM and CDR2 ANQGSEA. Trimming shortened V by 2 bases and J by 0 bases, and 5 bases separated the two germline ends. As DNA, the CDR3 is TGCAGCGTTGAAAGGCAAGCCAAAAACATTCAGTACTTC. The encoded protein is CSVERQAKNIQYF.

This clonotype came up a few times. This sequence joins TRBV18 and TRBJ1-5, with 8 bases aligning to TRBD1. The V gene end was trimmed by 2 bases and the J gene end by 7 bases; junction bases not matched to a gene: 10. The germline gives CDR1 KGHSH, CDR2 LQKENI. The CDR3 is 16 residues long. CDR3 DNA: TGTGCCAGCTCACCAGGGGCAGGGGGCAGCGGGCAGCCCCAGCATTTT. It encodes CASSPGAGGSGQPQHF. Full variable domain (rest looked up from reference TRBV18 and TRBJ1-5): NAGVMQNPRHLVRRRGQEARLRCSPMKGHSHVYWYRQLPEEGLKFMVYLQKENIIDESGMPKERFSAEFPKEGPSILRIQQVVRGDSAAYFCASSPGAGGSGQPQHFGDGTRLSIL.

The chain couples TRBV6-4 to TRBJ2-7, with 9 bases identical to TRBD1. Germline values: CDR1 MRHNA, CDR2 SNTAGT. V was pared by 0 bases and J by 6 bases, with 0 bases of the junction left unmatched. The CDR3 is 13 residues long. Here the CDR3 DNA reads TGTGCCAGCAGTGACTCGGACAGGGGCGAGCAGTACTTC. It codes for CASSDSDRGEQYF.

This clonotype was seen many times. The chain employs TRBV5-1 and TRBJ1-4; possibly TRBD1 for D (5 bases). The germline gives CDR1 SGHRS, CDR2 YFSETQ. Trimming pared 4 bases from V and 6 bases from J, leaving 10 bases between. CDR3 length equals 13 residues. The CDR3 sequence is CASSPGGDEKLFF. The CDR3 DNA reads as TGCGCCAGCAGCCCCGGGGGAGATGAAAAACTGTTTTTT.

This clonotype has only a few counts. CDR3 loop: CASSHDQTGGKSEAFF. CDR3 nucleotides: TGTGCCAGCAGCCACGACCAGACAGGGGGCAAATCTGAAGCTTTCTTT. This chain connects TRBV4-2 to TRBJ1-1; 10 bases agree with TRBD1. This CDR3 region has 16 residues. The V and J ends lost 3 bases and 6 bases, in that order; junction bases with no gene match: 10. Germline V gene sequence: CDR1 LGHNA, CDR2 YNFKEQ.

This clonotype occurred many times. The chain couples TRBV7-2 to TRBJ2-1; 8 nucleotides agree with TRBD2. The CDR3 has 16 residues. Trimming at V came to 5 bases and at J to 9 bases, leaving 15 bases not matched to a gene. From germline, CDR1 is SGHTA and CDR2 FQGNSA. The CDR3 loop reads CASSLTGGVATFEQFF. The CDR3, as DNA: TGTGCCAGCAGCCTTACGGGGGGGGTAGCGACCTTTGAGCAGTTCTTC.

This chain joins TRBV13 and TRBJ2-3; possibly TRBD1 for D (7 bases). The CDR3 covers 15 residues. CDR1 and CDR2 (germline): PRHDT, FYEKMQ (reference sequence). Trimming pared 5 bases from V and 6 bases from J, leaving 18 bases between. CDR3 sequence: CASSLPTGAGDTQYF. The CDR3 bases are TGTGCCAGCAGCCTACCCACAGGGGCGGGGGATACGCAGTATTTT.

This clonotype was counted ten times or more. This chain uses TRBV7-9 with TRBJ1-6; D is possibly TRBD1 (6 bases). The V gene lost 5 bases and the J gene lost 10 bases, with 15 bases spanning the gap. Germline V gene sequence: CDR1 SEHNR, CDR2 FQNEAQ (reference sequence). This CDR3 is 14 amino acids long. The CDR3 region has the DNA TGTGCCAGCAGCAGCCAGGGGTGGGGATCACCCCTCCACTTT. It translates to CASSSQGWGSPLHF.

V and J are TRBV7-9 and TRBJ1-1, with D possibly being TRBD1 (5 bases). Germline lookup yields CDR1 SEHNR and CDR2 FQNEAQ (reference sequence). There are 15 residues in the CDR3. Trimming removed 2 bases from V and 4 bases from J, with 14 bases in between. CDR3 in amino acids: CASSLQGVVGTEAFF. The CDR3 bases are TGTGCCAGCAGCTTACAGGGCGTCGTGGGCACTGAAGCTTTCTTT. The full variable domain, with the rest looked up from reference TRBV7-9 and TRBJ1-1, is DTGVSQNPRHKITKRGQNVTFRCDPISEHNRLYWYRQTLGQGPEFLTYFQNEAQLEKSRLLSDRFSAERPKGSFSTLEIQRTEQGDSAMYLCASSLQGVVGTEAFFGQGTRLTVV.

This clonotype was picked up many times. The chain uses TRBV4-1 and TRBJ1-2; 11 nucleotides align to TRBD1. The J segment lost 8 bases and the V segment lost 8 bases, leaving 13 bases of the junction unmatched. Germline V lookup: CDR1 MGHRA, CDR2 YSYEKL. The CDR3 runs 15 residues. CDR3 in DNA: TGCGCCAGCCACGGGACAGGGGGTTTGGCTCGAGGCTACACCTTC. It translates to CASHGTGGLARGYTF.

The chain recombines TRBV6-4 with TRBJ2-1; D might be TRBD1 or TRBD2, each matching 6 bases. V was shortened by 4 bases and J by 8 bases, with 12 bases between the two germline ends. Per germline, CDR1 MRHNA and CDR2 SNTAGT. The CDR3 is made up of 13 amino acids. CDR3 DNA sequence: TGTGCCAGCAGTGCGGGGGACAACTATGAGCAGTTCTTC. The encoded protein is CASSAGDNYEQFF.

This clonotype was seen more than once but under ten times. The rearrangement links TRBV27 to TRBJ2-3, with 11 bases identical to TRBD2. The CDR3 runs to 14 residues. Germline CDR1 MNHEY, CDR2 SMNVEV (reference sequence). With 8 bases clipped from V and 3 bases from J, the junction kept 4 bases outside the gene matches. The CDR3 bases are TGTGCCAGCGGGTCTAGCGGGAGGACAGATACGCAGTATTTT. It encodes CASGSSGRTDTQYF.